This T cell receptor (beta chain) was identified in a study of cytomegalovirus exposure and HLA in healthy donors. Donors sampled were nominally healthy, though unrecorded immune exposures were likely. CDR1 is MDHEN, CDR2 SYDVKM, per germline. J was trimmed by 5 bases and V by 8 bases; bases with no gene match: 7. The CDR3 sequence is 15 residues long. PCR primers comprised 60 Vbeta and 13 Jbeta primers. Sequencing was performed with immunoSEQ multiplex PCR; in TCRdb, only in-frame clones are kept and a portion is missing. This sample carries about 99,000 clones, over 75% of them seen once, and the ten largest clones take approximately 5.3%.

Material: PBMCs. The chain uses TRBV28 and TRBJ1-5; TRBD1 aligns across 12 bases. This sequence originates from a young woman in good health and CMV-seropositive. The CDR3 sequence is CASGGTGGAYQPQHF. Written as DNA, the CDR3 is TGTGCCAGCGGGGGGACAGGGGGCGCCTATCAGCCCCAGCATTTT.